This T cell receptor beta chain was retrieved from a study of cytotoxic CD8 clonotypes in ibrutinib-treated CLL. Looking at the study overall: Of a cohort that held 10 to 12 relapsed/refractory and roughly 14 treatment-naive patients, roughly 18 were IGHV unmutated. Findings and caveats of the study: T-cell clonality at baseline went above that of age-matched healthy donors and rose and fell with circulating CD8+ T-cell counts.

This CDR3 is built from 12 residues. V was shortened by 4 bases and J by 6 bases, with 11 bases between the two germline ends. From germline, CDR1 is SGHNT and CDR2 YYREEE (reference sequence). On this clone itself: The antigen remains undetermined.

T cells were sequenced at a targeted depth of 1 in 200,000 to 1 in 1 million. The method was immunoSEQ multiplex PCR; TCRdb's version includes in-frame clones alone and lacks a portion of them. This table has tens of thousands of clones, more than 70% appearing once. PBMCs that had been cryopreserved were the source of 2 to 2.5 micrograms of genomic DNA for TCR beta libraries. Material: PBMCs, obtained before ibrutinib treatment. The clonotype comes from a human donor with chronic lymphocytic leukemia. V usage is TRBV5-4 and J usage is TRBJ2-7; D unclear. CDR3 DNA: TGTGCCAGCAGCCGGGCGAGGTCCGAGCAGTACTTC. Amino acids: CASSRARSEQYF.